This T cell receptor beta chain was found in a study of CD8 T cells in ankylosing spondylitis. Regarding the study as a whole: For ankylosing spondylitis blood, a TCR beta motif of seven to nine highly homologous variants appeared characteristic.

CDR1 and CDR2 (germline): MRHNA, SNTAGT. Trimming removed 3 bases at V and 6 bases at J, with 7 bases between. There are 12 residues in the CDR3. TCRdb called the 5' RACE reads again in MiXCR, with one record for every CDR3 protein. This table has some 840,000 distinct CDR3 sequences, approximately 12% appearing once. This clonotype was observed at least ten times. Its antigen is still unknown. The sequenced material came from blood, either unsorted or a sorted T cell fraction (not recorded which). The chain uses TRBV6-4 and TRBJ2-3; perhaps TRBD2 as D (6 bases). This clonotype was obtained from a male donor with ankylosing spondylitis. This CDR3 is CASSDRGDTQYF. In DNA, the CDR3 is TGTGCCAGCAGTGATCGGGGGGATACGCAGTATTTT.